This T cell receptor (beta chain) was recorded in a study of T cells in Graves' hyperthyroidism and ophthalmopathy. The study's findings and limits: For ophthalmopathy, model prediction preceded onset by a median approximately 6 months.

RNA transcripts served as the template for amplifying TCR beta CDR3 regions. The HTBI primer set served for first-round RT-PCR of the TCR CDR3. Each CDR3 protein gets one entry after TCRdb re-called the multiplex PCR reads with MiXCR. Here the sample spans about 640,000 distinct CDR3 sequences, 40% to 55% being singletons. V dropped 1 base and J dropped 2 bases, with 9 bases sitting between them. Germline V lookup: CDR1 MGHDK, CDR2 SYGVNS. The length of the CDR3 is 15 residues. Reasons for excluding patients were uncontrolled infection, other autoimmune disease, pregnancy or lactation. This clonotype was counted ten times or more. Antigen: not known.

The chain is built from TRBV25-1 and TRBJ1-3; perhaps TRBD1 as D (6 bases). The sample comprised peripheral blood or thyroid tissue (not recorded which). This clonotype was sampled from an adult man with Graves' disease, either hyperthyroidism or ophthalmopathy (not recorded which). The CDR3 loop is CASSEWGAPGNTIYF. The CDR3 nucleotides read TGTGCCAGCAGTGAATGGGGGGCCCCTGGAAACACCATATATTTT.